A single sample gave rise to the 27 T cell receptor beta chains below, sequenced in a study of blood T cells in healthy people across ages. With a J-beta primer mix and a sample-barcoded 5' primer, a second PCR ran about 7 to 11 cycles. TCRdb re-analysed the 5' RACE reads in MiXCR, keeping a single row per CDR3 protein. The table includes around 850,000 distinct CDR3 sequences, about 37% detected once. Sequencing input: blood. All receptors derive from a man in his late teens or twenties in good health.

Only a few counts were recorded for this clonotype. The genes are TRBV6-5 and TRBJ1-2, with 8 bases lining up with TRBD1. This CDR3 is 15 amino acids long. V shed 0 bases and J 8 bases; nucleotides not matched to a gene: 8. The germline V gene encodes CDR1 MNHEY and CDR2 SVGAGI. The chain's CDR3 is CASSYSSGGKQGYTF. The CDR3 DNA sequence: TGTGCCAGCAGTTACTCGTCAGGGGGCAAGCAAGGCTACACCTTC.

The rearrangement joins TRBV29-1 to TRBJ2-7; D uncertain. V dropped 4 bases and J dropped 7 bases, with 11 bases sitting between them. The CDR3 loop spans 11 amino acids. CDR1 is SQVTM, CDR2 ANQGSEA, per germline. CDR3 residues: CSVGGYNEQYF. The CDR3 DNA reads as TGCAGCGTTGGAGGTTACAATGAGCAGTACTTC.

On this clonotype: The CDR3 end shows no conserved phenylalanine or tryptophan, and so a read error is likely. This rearrangement joins TRBV12-3 or TRBV12-4 to TRBJ2-3, with D perhaps matching TRBD2 (5 bases). CDR3 length equals 15 residues. Trimming left V 7 bases short and J 2 bases short, with 16 bases between. CDR3 region: CASTQSPTTTDTQYS. The CDR3 DNA follows: TGTGCCAGCACCCAAAGCCCGACTACCACAGATACGCAGTATTCT.

As to this clonotype: One end of the junction varies from germline; a read error may be responsible. This chain links TRBV28 with TRBJ2-1; D might be TRBD1 or TRBD2, each matching 5 bases. The germline gives CDR1 MDHEN, CDR2 SYDVKM. The CDR3 has 14 amino acids. The CDR3 protein is CASTSGRIYNEQFF. CDR3 DNA: TGTGCTAGCACCTCGGGACGGATCTACAATGAGCAGTTCTTC. Supplemented by reference TRBV28 and TRBJ2-1, the full variable domain reads DVKVTQSSRYLVKRTGEKVFLECVQDMDHENMFWYRQDPGLGLRLIYFSYDVKMKEKGDIPEGYSVSREKKERFSLILESASTNQTSMYLCASTSGRIYNEQFFGPGTRLTVL.

Of note for this clonotype: Possible read error: a much larger clone is one base away. The chain has TRBV27 and TRBJ1-1; no firm D call. Germline loops: CDR1 MNHEY, CDR2 SMNVEV (reference sequence). V lost 6 bases and J lost 1, with 6 bases in between. The CDR3 spans 12 residues. This chain's CDR3 is CASRRGNTEAFF. The CDR3 DNA reads TGTGCCAGCAGACGGGGGAACACTGAAGCTTTCTTT.

This clonotype occurred a few times. The chain employs TRBV5-1 and TRBJ1-6; D is undetermined. The V end was cut by 0 bases, the J end by 7 bases, with 11 bases between. CDR3 size: 15 residues. Germline V gene data show CDR1 as SGHRS and CDR2 as YFSETQ. The CDR3 reads CASSLAAPDNSPLHF. CDR3 coding DNA: TGCGCCAGCAGCTTGGCAGCCCCGGACAATTCACCCCTCCACTTT.

There are a few counts of this clonotype. The chain couples TRBV12-3 or TRBV12-4 to TRBJ2-4; 10 nucleotides agree with TRBD1. The CDR3 is 16 residues long. Unmatched junction bases numbered 9, after V lost 6 bases and J lost 4 bases. CDR3 residues: CASRGPKDRGKNIQYF. The CDR3 region has the DNA TGTGCCAGCAGGGGTCCGAAGGACAGGGGGAAAAACATTCAGTACTTC.

This clonotype was counted between two and nine times. This rearrangement joins TRBV29-1 to TRBJ1-1; D is uncertain. Trimming pared 3 bases from V and 1 base from J, leaving 12 bases between. Germline CDR1 SQVTM, CDR2 ANQGSEA. The CDR3 is 14 amino acids. CDR3 sequence reads: CSVELKRENTEAFF. DNA of the CDR3: TGCAGCGTTGAGCTTAAACGGGAGAACACTGAAGCTTTCTTT.

The chain links TRBV20-1 to TRBJ2-1; tentatively, D is TRBD2 (5 bases). V was clipped by 4 bases and J by 6 bases, with 13 bases between them. Germline V gene data show CDR1 as DFQATT and CDR2 as SNEGSKA (reference sequence). The CDR3 runs 13 residues. The CDR3 sequence is CSAIESGSNEQFF. The DNA for the CDR3 is TGCAGTGCTATCGAGTCGGGGAGCAATGAGCAGTTCTTC.

This clonotype has just a few counts. The chain joins TRBV7-9 to TRBJ2-1; the D is unclear. Looked up from germline, CDR1 is SEHNR and CDR2 is FQNEAQ (reference sequence). The CDR3 is made up of 13 amino acids. The V end was cut by 5 bases, the J end by 7 bases, with 12 bases between. DNA for the CDR3: TGTGCCAGCAGCAATTTTGGTGGGAATGAGCAGTTCTTC. Protein: CASSNFGGNEQFF.

This clonotype was seen ten or more times. The rearrangement joins TRBV9 to TRBJ2-3; the D is unclear. Trimming removed 0 bases at V and 2 bases at J, with 7 bases between. Per the germline V gene, CDR1 is SGDLS and CDR2 is YYNGEE. This CDR3 has 14 residues. The CDR3 DNA sequence: TGTGCCAGCAGCGTAGAAAGCTCCACAGATACGCAGTATTTT. Protein sequence: CASSVESSTDTQYF.

To note about this clonotype: A junction end diverges from the germline sequence, so it may reflect a read error. CDR3 region: CASSRGTVHNHGYTF. The CDR3 DNA reads TGTGCCAGCAGTCGAGGGACAGTCCATAACCATGGCTACACCTTC. This rearrangement joins TRBV12-3 or TRBV12-4 to TRBJ1-2; TRBD1 agrees at 7 bases. The CDR3 length is 15 residues.

This sequence joins TRBV29-1 and TRBJ2-7; 10 nucleotides agree with TRBD1. The CDR3 is 14 amino acids. The germline gives CDR1 SQVTM, CDR2 ANQGSEA. V lost 0 bases, J lost 3 bases, and 2 bases stayed unmatched. CDR3 protein: CSVEDRDRGYEQYF. CDR3 nucleotides: TGCAGCGTTGAAGACCGGGACAGGGGCTACGAGCAGTACTTC.

This chain uses TRBV6-2 or TRBV6-3 with TRBJ2-3; no clear D. Germline assignment: CDR1 MNHEY and CDR2 SVGEGT. The CDR3 loop spans 14 amino acids. V was trimmed by 4 bases and J by 6 bases, leaving 14 bases between them. CDR3 residues: CASSSLGLRDTQYF. The CDR3 region has the DNA TGTGCCAGCAGTTCCCTGGGCCTAAGGGATACGCAGTATTTT.

The chain recombines TRBV20-1 with TRBJ1-6; D might be TRBD1 (6 bases). Trimming left V 4 bases short and J 3 bases short, with 10 bases between. Germline lookup yields CDR1 DFQATT and CDR2 SNEGSKA (reference sequence). This CDR3 region has 14 residues. The CDR3 DNA follows: TGCAGTGCTACAAGGACAGTCTATAATTCACCCCTCCACTTT. Residues: CSATRTVYNSPLHF.

In this sample, this clonotype turned up many times. The rearrangement links TRBV20-1 to TRBJ1-2, with 7 positions matching TRBD1. Germline V gene lookup returns CDR1 DFQATT and CDR2 SNEGSKA (reference sequence). The trim removed 6 bases at V and 8 bases at J, leaving 12 bases unmatched. The CDR3 totals 13 residues. CDR3 DNA sequence: TGCAGTGCCGCAGGGGGGAGTCCTAAGGGCTACACCTTC. Amino acids: CSAAGGSPKGYTF.

This chain links TRBV9 with TRBJ1-1; possible D gene TRBD1, 6 bases. Germline-derived CDR1 and CDR2 are SGDLS and YYNGEE. The CDR3 length is 17 residues. Trimming left V 2 bases short and J 1 base short, with 18 bases between. CDR3 protein: CASSVNPRGAENTEAFF. The CDR3 DNA reads as TGTGCCAGCAGCGTCAACCCCCGGGGGGCGGAGAACACTGAAGCTTTCTTT. Based on the CDR3 plus reference TRBV9 and TRBJ1-1, the full variable domain is DSGVTQTPKHLITATGQRVTLRCSPRSGDLSVYWYQQSLDQGLQFLIQYYNGEERAKGNILERFSAQQFPDLHSELNLSSLELGDSALYFCASSVNPRGAENTEAFFGQGTRLTVV.

The V gene is TRBV6-4, the J gene TRBJ1-1; D is unclear. The CDR3 extends over 15 amino acids. Germline CDR1 is MRHNA and CDR2 is SNTAGT. V was cut by 0 bases and J by 0 bases, with 8 bases left in between. Written as DNA, the CDR3 is TGTGCCAGCAGTGACTCTGGAGGGCTGAACACTGAAGCTTTCTTT. Translating gives CASSDSGGLNTEAFF.

The J gene is TRBJ1-5, the V gene TRBV12-3 or TRBV12-4, with 8 bases aligning to TRBD1. V dropped 1 base and J dropped 4; count of bases not matched to a gene: 3. CDR3 length: 15 amino acids. CDR3 nucleotides: TGTGCCAGCAGTTTAGGGACAGGGATGAATCAGCCCCAGCATTTT. Encoded protein: CASSLGTGMNQPQHF.

The chain carries TRBV14 and TRBJ2-3; 7 bases are a match to TRBD1. V shed 1 base, J shed 2 bases, and the junction held 3 bases outside the gene matches. CDR1 is SGHDN and CDR2 is FVKESK in the germline V gene. This CDR3 spans 15 amino acids. CDR3 bases: TGTGCCAGCAGCCAAGCGGGACAGCCCACAGATACGCAGTATTTT. This encodes CASSQAGQPTDTQYF.

This clonotype occurred once. The rearrangement joins TRBV25-1 to TRBJ2-1, with D hard to call. The DNA end favors TRBJ2-7, so the J call may be wrong. The CDR3 runs to 12 residues. Germline-derived CDR1 and CDR2 are MGHDK and SYGVNS. DNA of the CDR3: TGTGCCAGCAGTGAGCCGGAACACGAGCAGTACTTC. Protein: CASSEPEHEQYF.

In its sample, this clonotype was seen many times. The rearrangement links TRBV29-1 to TRBJ2-1; 8 nucleotides agree with TRBD1. CDR1 and CDR2 from the germline V gene are SQVTM and ANQGSEA. This CDR3 region has 13 residues. J gave up 0 bases and V 8 bases, and 3 bases lay outside the gene matches. The CDR3 DNA sequence: TGCAGCCCGGACAGGGACTCCTACAATGAGCAGTTCTTC. This codes for CSPDRDSYNEQFF.

This chain connects TRBV4-2 to TRBJ2-3; 9 bases map to TRBD1. The germline CDR1 and CDR2 sequences are LGHNA and YNFKEQ. The CDR3 length is 15 residues. V shed 1 base, J shed 3 bases, and the junction held 2 bases outside the gene matches. CDR3 nucleotides: TGTGCCAGCAGCCAAGCGGGGACAGGGACAGATACGCAGTATTTT. This sequence encodes CASSQAGTGTDTQYF.

The CDR3 sequence: CASSLLPGEQYF. CDR3 in DNA: TGTGCCAGCAGCCTCCTCCCGGGCGAGCAGTACTTC. The chain links TRBV7-2 to TRBJ2-7; D unresolved. This CDR3 has 12 amino acids. The V gene's germline CDR1 is SGHTA and CDR2 FQGNSA. V was cut by 5 bases and J by 6 bases, with 11 bases left in between.

The chain recombines TRBV7-2 with TRBJ1-4; TRBD1 might be the D (6 bases). The V and J ends lost 1 base and 1 base respectively, with 10 bases between them. This CDR3 contains 16 residues. Per the germline V gene, CDR1 is SGHTA and CDR2 is FQGNSA. The DNA for the CDR3 is TGTGCCAGCAGCTTAGTCGCACAGGGAACTAATGAAAAACTGTTTTTT. It encodes CASSLVAQGTNEKLFF.

This clonotype was found a few times. The chain uses TRBV7-2 and TRBJ1-2, with a tentative D call TRBD1 (5 bases). The CDR3 length is 14 residues. CDR1 and CDR2 (germline): SGHTA, FQGNSA. Trimming removed 0 bases at V and 8 bases at J, with 13 bases between. Written as DNA, the CDR3 is TGTGCCAGCAGCTTAGCGATGGGGCTTAAGGGCTACACCTTC. Translation gives CASSLAMGLKGYTF.

This clonotype occurred a few times. The chain couples TRBV5-6 to TRBJ2-7, with a weak D call TRBD1 (6 bases). Between the trimmed V and J ends, which lost 4 bases and 1 base, there was a span of 15 bases. This CDR3 is built from 15 residues. Germline assignment: CDR1 SGHDT and CDR2 YYEEEE. CDR3 in amino acids: CASSADRQPSYEQYF. The CDR3 nucleotides are TGTGCCAGCAGCGCTGACAGGCAACCATCCTACGAGCAGTACTTC.